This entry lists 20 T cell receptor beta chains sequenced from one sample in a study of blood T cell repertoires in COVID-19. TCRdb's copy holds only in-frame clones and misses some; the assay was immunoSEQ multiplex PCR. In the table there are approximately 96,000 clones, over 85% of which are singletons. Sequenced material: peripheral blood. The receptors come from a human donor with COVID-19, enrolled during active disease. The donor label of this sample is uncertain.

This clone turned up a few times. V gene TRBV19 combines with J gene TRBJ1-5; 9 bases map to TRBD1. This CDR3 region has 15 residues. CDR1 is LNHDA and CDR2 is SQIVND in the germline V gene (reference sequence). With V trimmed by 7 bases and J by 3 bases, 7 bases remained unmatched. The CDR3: CASTETGGFNQPQHF. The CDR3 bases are TGTGCCAGTACCGAAACAGGGGGCTTCAATCAGCCCCAGCATTTT. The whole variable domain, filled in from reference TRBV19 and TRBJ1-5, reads DGGITQSPKYLFRKEGQNVTLSCEQNLNHDAMYWYRQDPGQGLRLIYYSQIVNDFQKGDIAEGYSVSREKKESFPLTVTSAQKNPTAFYLCASTETGGFNQPQHFGDGTRLSIL.

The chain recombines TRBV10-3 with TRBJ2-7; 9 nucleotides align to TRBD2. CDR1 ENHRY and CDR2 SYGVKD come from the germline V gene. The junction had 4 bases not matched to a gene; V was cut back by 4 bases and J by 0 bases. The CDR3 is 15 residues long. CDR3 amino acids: CAISGSSGVSYEQYF. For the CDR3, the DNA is TGTGCCATCAGTGGATCTAGCGGGGTCTCCTACGAGCAGTACTTC.

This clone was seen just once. The CDR3 here is CASSNTGDSNQPQHF. The CDR3, as DNA: TGTGCCAGCAGCAACACAGGGGACAGCAATCAGCCCCAGCATTTT. The chain carries TRBV3-1 (or the pseudogene TRBV3-2) and TRBJ1-5, with TRBD1 matching over 7 bases. The length of the CDR3 is 15 residues. V shed 5 bases and J 1 base; nucleotides not matched to a gene: 5. Germline lookup yields CDR1 LGHDT and CDR2 YNNKEL (reference sequence).

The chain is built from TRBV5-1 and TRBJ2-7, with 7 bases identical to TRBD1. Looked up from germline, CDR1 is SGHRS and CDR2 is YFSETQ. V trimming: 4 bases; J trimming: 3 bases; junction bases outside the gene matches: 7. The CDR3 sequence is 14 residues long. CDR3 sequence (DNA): TGCGCCAGCAGCAGTGGACAGGCGGACTACGAGCAGTACTTC. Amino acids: CASSSGQADYEQYF.

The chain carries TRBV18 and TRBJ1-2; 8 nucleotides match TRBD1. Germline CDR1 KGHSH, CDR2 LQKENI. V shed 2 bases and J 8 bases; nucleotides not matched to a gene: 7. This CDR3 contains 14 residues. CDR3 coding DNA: TGTGCCAGCTCACCATTGGCAGGGGGCAGCGGCTACACCTTC. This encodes CASSPLAGGSGYTF.

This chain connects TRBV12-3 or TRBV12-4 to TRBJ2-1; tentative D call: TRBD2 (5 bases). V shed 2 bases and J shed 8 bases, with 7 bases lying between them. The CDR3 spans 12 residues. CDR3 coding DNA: TGTGCCAGCAGTTTACGGGGTTATGAGCAGTTCTTC. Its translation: CASSLRGYEQFF.

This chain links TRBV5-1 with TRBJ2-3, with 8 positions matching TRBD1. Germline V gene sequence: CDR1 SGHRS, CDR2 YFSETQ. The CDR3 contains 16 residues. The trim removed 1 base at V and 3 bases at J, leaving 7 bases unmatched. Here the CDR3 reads CASSLTGGYETDTQYF. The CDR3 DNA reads TGCGCCAGCAGCTTGACAGGGGGATACGAGACAGATACGCAGTATTTT.

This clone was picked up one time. The CDR3 reads CASSLRGSDTEAFF. CDR3 DNA sequence: TGCGCCAGCAGCTTGAGGGGATCGGACACTGAAGCTTTCTTT. V is TRBV5-1 and J is TRBJ1-1, with a tentative D call TRBD1 (5 bases). This CDR3 contains 14 residues. V lost 1 base to trimming and J lost 3 bases, with 10 bases between them. Germline V gene lookup returns CDR1 SGHRS and CDR2 YFSETQ.

The CDR3 region is CASSFDRTGTGGYTF. The CDR3 DNA is TGTGCCAGCAGCTTCGACAGGACAGGGACCGGAGGCTACACCTTC. This chain uses TRBV7-2 with TRBJ1-2, with TRBD1 matching 8 bases. The CDR3 totals 15 residues. Germline CDR1 reads SGHTA; CDR2 reads FQGNSA. The ends lost 3 bases at V and 8 bases at J; junction bases unmatched: 11.

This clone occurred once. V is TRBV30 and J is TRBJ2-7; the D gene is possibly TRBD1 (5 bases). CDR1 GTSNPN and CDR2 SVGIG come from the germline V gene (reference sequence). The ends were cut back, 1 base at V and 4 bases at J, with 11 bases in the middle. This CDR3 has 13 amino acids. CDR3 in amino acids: CAWSGQFFYEQYF. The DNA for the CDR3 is TGTGCCTGGAGTGGACAGTTTTTTTACGAGCAGTACTTC.

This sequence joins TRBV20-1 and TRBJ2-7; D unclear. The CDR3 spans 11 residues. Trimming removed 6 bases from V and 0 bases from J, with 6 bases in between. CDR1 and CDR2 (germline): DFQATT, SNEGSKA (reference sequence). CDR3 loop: CSALDSYEQYF. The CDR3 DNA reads TGCAGTGCCTTAGACTCCTACGAGCAGTACTTC.

In DNA form, the CDR3 reads TGCAGCGGAGGCGGCGCCTACGAGCAGTACTTC. This gives the protein CSGGGAYEQYF. V is TRBV29-1 and J is TRBJ2-7; D remains ambiguous. CDR3 length: 11 amino acids. The germline gives CDR1 SQVTM, CDR2 ANQGSEA. V lost 7 bases and J lost 2, with 9 bases in between.

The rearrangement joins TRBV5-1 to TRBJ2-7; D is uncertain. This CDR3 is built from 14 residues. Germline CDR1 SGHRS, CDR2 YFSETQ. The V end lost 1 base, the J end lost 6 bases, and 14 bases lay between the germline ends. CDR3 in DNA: TGCGCCAGCAGCTTGTCCGCACCGTCCGGCGAGCAGTACTTC. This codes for CASSLSAPSGEQYF.

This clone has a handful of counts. CDR3 bases: TGCGCCAGCAGCCAAGTCGGGGTAAACACTGAAGCTTTCTTT. The encoded protein is CASSQVGVNTEAFF. The chain carries TRBV4-1 and TRBJ1-1; D unresolved. Looked up from germline, CDR1 is MGHRA and CDR2 is YSYEKL. The V end lost 1 base, the J end lost 2 bases, and 8 bases lay between the germline ends. This CDR3 spans 14 amino acids.

The CDR3 is CASSPPGQGANGASEAFF. In DNA form, the CDR3 reads TGTGCCAGCTCACCACCGGGACAGGGGGCGAATGGGGCGTCAGAAGCTTTCTTT. This rearrangement joins TRBV18 to TRBJ1-1; 12 bases fit TRBD1. This CDR3 comprises 18 residues. The ends lost 0 bases at V and 8 bases at J; junction bases unmatched: 13. Per the germline V gene, CDR1 is KGHSH and CDR2 is LQKENI.

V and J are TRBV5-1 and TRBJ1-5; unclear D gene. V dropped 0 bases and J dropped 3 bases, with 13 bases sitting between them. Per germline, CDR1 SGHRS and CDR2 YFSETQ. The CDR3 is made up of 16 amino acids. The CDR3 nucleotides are TGCGCCAGCAGCTTGGGGCCTAGGAGCCCCAATCAGCCCCAGCATTTT. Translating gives CASSLGPRSPNQPQHF.

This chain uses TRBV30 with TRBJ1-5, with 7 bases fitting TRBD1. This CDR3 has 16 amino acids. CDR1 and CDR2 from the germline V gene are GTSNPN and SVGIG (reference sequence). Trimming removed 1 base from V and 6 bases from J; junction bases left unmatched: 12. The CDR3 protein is CAWSERTGYSGQPQHF. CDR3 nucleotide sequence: TGTGCCTGGAGTGAACGGACAGGATATTCAGGTCAGCCCCAGCATTTT.

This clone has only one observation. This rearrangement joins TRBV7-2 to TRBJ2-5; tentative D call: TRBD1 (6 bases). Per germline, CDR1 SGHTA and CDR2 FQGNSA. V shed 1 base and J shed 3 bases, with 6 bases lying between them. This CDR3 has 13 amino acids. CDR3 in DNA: TGTGCCAGCAGCTTAGACAGGGAAGAGACCCAGTACTTC. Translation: CASSLDREETQYF. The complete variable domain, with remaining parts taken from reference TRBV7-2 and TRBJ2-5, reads GAGVSQSPSNKVTEKGKDVELRCDPISGHTALYWYRQSLGQGLEFLIYFQGNSAPDKSGLPSDRFSAERTGGSVSTLTIQRTQQEDSAVYLCASSLDREETQYFGPGTRLLVL.

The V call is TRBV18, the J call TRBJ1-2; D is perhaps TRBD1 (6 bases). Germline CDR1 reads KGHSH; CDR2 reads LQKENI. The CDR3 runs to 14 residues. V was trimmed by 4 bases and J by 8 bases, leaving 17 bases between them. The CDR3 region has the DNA TGTGCCAGCTCACTGGGGGCAGCTGGACGGGGCTACACCTTC. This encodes CASSLGAAGRGYTF.

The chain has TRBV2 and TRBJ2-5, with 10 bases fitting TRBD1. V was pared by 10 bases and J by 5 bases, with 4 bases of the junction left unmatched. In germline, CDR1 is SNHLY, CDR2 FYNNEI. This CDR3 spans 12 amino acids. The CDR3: CATDRGLETQYF. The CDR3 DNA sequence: TGTGCCACCGACAGGGGGCTTGAGACCCAGTACTTC.